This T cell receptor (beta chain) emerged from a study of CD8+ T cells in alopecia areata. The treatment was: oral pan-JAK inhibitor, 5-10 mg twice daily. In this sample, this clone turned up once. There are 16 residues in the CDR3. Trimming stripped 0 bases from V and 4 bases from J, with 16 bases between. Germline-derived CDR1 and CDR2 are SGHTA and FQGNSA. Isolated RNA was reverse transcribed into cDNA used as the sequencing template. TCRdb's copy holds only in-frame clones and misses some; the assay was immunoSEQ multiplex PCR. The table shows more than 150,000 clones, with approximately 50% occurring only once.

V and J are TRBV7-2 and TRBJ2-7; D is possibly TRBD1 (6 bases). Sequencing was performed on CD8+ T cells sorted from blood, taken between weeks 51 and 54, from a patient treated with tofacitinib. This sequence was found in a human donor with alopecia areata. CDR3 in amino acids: CASSLAETGTGYEQYF. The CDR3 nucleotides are TGTGCCAGCAGCTTAGCGGAGACAGGAACAGGATACGAGCAGTACTTC.